Listed here are 5 T cell receptor beta chains from one sample, sequenced in a study of tumor and adjacent non-tumor tissue in lung cancer. This sample's RNA came from whole unsorted tissue. More than 3 cm separated this lung sample from the edge of the tumor. TCRbeta libraries were built with three rounds of nested PCR, modified from ARM-PCR. MiXCR, applied by TCRdb to the multiplex PCR reads, yields one record per CDR3 protein. This sample has roughly 67,000 distinct CDR3 sequences; 76% occur once, and the top ten carry under 45%. Material: distant non-tumor lung tissue. The receptors come from a man in his sixties with non-small cell lung cancer.

The chain combines TRBV7-9 with TRBJ2-5, with a weak D call TRBD2 (6 bases). The CDR3 is 15 residues long. Germline V gene sequence: CDR1 SEHNR, CDR2 FQNEAQ (reference sequence). Trimming stripped 9 bases from V and 5 bases from J, with 22 bases between. CDR3 in DNA: TGTGCCAGTTGCTTAGCTGCCGGGGGAGATGAGACCCAGTACTTC. It specifies CASCLAAGGDETQYF. The full variable domain, completed using reference TRBV7-9 and TRBJ2-5, is DTGVSQNPRHKITKRGQNVTFRCDPISEHNRLYWYRQTLGQGPEFLTYFQNEAQLEKSRLLSDRFSAERPKGSFSTLEIQRTEQGDSAMYLCASCLAAGGDETQYFGPGTRLLVL.

Worth noting for this clonotype: A read error may explain this, as a much larger clone is one base away. V gene TRBV20-1 combines with J gene TRBJ1-5; D is uncertain. The germline CDR1 and CDR2 sequences are DFQATT and SNEGSKA (reference sequence). Trimming cost V 2 bases and J 3 bases, with 11 bases left between them. The CDR3 spans 14 residues. Here the CDR3 reads CSARNRTVNQPQHF. The CDR3 coding sequence is TGCAGTGCTAGAAATCGCACGGTCAATCAGCCCCAGCATTTT.

V and J are TRBV6-5 and TRBJ2-5, with D unclear. The CDR3 contains 10 residues. Between the trimmed V and J ends, which lost 9 bases and 7 bases, there was a span of 9 bases. CDR1 MNHEY and CDR2 SVGAGI come from the germline V gene. DNA of the CDR3: TGTGCCAGAGACACGTTGACCCAGTACTTC. It is translated as CARDTLTQYF.

As concerns this clonotype: At one end, the junction sequence differs from germline, possibly due to a read error. The CDR3, as DNA: TGCGCCAGCAGCCAAGACCGACTAGCGGGAGCAGTGAATGAGCAGTTCTTC. This sequence encodes CASSQDRLAGAVNEQFF. The genes are TRBV14 and TRBJ2-1, with 12 positions matching TRBD2. CDR1 and CDR2 (germline): SGHDN, FVKESK. This CDR3 is 17 amino acids long.

Concerning this clonotype: This may stem from a read error, because a much larger clone lies one nucleotide away. The chain couples TRBV30 to TRBJ2-1, with TRBD2 matching 10 bases. Looked up from germline, CDR1 is GTSNPN and CDR2 is SVGIG (reference sequence). The CDR3 is made up of 15 amino acids. For the CDR3, the DNA is TGTGCCTGGTCCCCCGGACTAGCGGACTACAATGAGCAGATCTTC. Its protein is CAWSPGLADYNEQIF.